These 15 T cell receptor beta chains share one sample of origin, sequenced in a study of blood T cell repertoires in COVID-19. Measured with immunoSEQ multiplex PCR; TCRdb has only the in-frame clones, and not every one. The sample gives approximately 300,000 clones, 90% of which show up once; 6.8% is in the top ten. What was sequenced was peripheral blood. These receptors all stem from a woman aged 25 to 45 with COVID-19, enrolled during active disease.

The V call is TRBV28, the J call TRBJ2-3, with D maybe TRBD1 (5 bases). CDR1 is MDHEN and CDR2 is SYDVKM in the germline V gene. V was cut by 5 bases and J by 1 base, with 19 bases left in between. This CDR3 is built from 17 residues. The CDR3 here is CASSPPRGVGGTDTQYF. In DNA, the CDR3 is TGTGCCAGCAGTCCCCCCCGAGGAGTAGGGGGCACAGATACGCAGTATTTT.

J is TRBJ2-7 and V is TRBV7-2; 11 bases fit TRBD2. The germline V gene has CDR1 SGHTA and CDR2 FQGNSA. There are 15 residues in the CDR3. The ends lost 2 bases at V and 6 bases at J; junction bases unmatched: 6. The DNA for the CDR3 is TGTGCCAGCAGCTTAATTAGCGGGAGGGCCGGCGAGCAGTACTTC. Its translation: CASSLISGRAGEQYF.

The chain couples TRBV5-1 to TRBJ1-3; no clear D gene. CDR1 is SGHRS and CDR2 is YFSETQ in the germline V gene. The V end lost 0 bases, the J end lost 0 bases, and 7 bases lay between the germline ends. CDR3 length equals 15 residues. In nucleotides, the CDR3 is TGCGCCAGCAGCTTGGATGAGTTCTCTGGAAACACCATATATTTT. Protein: CASSLDEFSGNTIYF.

The rearrangement joins TRBV19 to TRBJ2-3, with 9 bases fitting TRBD1. The CDR3 extends over 13 amino acids. In germline, CDR1 is LNHDA, CDR2 SQIVND (reference sequence). With 9 bases clipped from V and 1 base from J, the junction kept 2 bases outside the gene matches. Here the CDR3 reads CASRDRGTDTQYF. CDR3 DNA sequence: TGTGCCAGCCGGGACAGGGGCACAGATACGCAGTATTTT.

This chain connects TRBV6-6 to TRBJ1-3, with 7 bases lining up with TRBD1. The V and J ends lost 8 bases and 2 bases, in that order; junction bases with no gene match: 9. Germline V gives CDR1 MNHNY, CDR2 SVGAGI (reference sequence). The CDR3 length is 15 residues. The CDR3 DNA sequence: TGTGCCAGCCGACAGGGAAGAGAGCCTGGAAACACCATATATTTT. Translating gives CASRQGREPGNTIYF.

This clone was picked up one time. This chain joins TRBV6-5 and TRBJ1-5; D is perhaps TRBD1 (5 bases). Between the trimmed V and J ends, which lost 4 bases and 4 bases, there was a span of 11 bases. Per germline, CDR1 MNHEY and CDR2 SVGAGI. The CDR3 loop spans 14 amino acids. The CDR3 loop reads CASSWAGGNQPQHF. The CDR3 DNA follows: TGTGCCAGCAGTTGGGCGGGGGGAAATCAGCCCCAGCATTTT.

The J gene is TRBJ2-5, the V gene TRBV21-1; the DNA was not compared with TRBD2, the D call given in the table. TRBV21-1 is classified as a pseudogene. The CDR3 has 14 amino acids. The CDR3 DNA follows: TGTGCCAGCAGCAAAGGGGGACTAGAAGAGACCCAGTACTTC. Protein: CASSKGGLEETQYF.

The V and J genes are TRBV11-1 and TRBJ2-7; 11 bases are a match to TRBD2. Germline V gives CDR1 SGHAT, CDR2 FQDESV (reference sequence). This CDR3 comprises 16 residues. V was pared by 1 base and J by 0 bases, with 2 bases of the junction left unmatched. CDR3 loop: CASSLEGLAVSYEQYF. CDR3 bases: TGTGCCAGCAGCTTAGAGGGACTAGCGGTCTCCTACGAGCAGTACTTC.

The rearrangement uses TRBV7-9 and TRBJ2-7; D ambiguous. The germline CDR1 and CDR2 sequences are SEHNR and FQNEAQ (reference sequence). CDR3 length equals 12 residues. V lost 4 bases and J 3 bases, leaving 7 bases between the germline ends. The CDR3, as DNA: TGTGCCAGCAGCTCTGTCCTCTACGAGCAGTACTTC. Protein sequence: CASSSVLYEQYF.

The J gene is TRBJ1-2, the V gene TRBV4-1; tentatively, D is TRBD1 (6 bases). Trimming shortened V by 2 bases and J by 3 bases, and 10 bases separated the two germline ends. There are 14 residues in the CDR3. The germline V gene has CDR1 MGHRA and CDR2 YSYEKL. CDR3 region: CASSQRQDDYGYTF. The CDR3 DNA sequence: TGCGCCAGCAGCCAAAGACAGGACGACTATGGCTACACCTTC.

This chain links TRBV12-5 with TRBJ2-5; D not certain. CDR1 is LGHNT, CDR2 FRNRAP, per germline. With 7 bases removed from V and 5 bases from J, the gap between germline ends came to 11 bases. The CDR3 runs to 12 residues. CDR3 sequence (DNA): TGTGCTAGTGCCCTCCCCCCGGAGACCCAGTACTTC. As protein: CASALPPETQYF.

The rearrangement joins TRBV23-1 to TRBJ2-3; 9 nucleotides line up with TRBD1. TRBV23-1 is marked as an open reading frame, function uncertain. After removal of 0 bases from V and 3 bases from J, the junction contained 1 base not matched to a gene. CDR3 length equals 15 residues. CDR3 in DNA: TGCGCCAGCAGTCAATCGGGGACAGGGACAGATACGCAGTATTTT. Amino acids: CASSQSGTGTDTQYF.

The chain uses TRBV9 and TRBJ2-5; D uncertain. The V end was cut by 0 bases, the J end by 4 bases, with 10 bases between. Germline CDR1 reads SGDLS; CDR2 reads YYNGEE. The CDR3 sequence is 14 residues long. CDR3 residues: CASSVDSVTETQYF. The CDR3 DNA follows: TGTGCCAGCAGCGTAGATTCAGTAACAGAGACCCAGTACTTC.

The genes are TRBV6-5 and TRBJ2-6, with TRBD1 matching over 8 bases. Looked up from germline, CDR1 is MNHEY and CDR2 is SVGAGI. The J segment lost 0 bases and the V segment lost 2 bases, leaving 0 bases of the junction unmatched. CDR3 size: 16 residues. CDR3 sequence: CASSYTGGSGANVLTF. Written as DNA, the CDR3 is TGTGCCAGCAGTTACACAGGGGGCTCTGGGGCCAACGTCCTGACTTTC.

The rearrangement joins TRBV28 to TRBJ2-7; 8 bases agree with TRBD2. Germline trimming cut 4 bases from V and 4 bases from J; bases unmatched to any gene: 12. CDR3 length equals 16 residues. Germline CDR1 reads MDHEN; CDR2 reads SYDVKM. This CDR3 reads CASSSGGWAAWYEQYF. CDR3 DNA: TGTGCCAGCAGTTCGGGGGGGTGGGCAGCATGGTACGAGCAGTACTTC.